This T cell receptor beta chain was documented in a study of shared clonotypes between healthy human individuals. Study results and limitations: Naive subsets generally exceeded memory subsets in estimated richness.

V lost 1 base to trimming and J lost 8 bases, with 8 bases between them. The germline gives CDR1 MNHEY, CDR2 SVGAGI. CDR3 length: 12 amino acids. As processed by the authors: Filtering differed for immunoSEQ, which gave only junction sequences without quality scores. The repertoire was sequenced with immunoSEQ multiplex PCR; TCRdb's copy has only in-frame clones and lacks some. V and J calls and clone size come straight from that table; D and trimming were deduced from the DNA. The profile shows 2 million to 2.5 million clones, about 90% of them singletons. Points on this clone: Its target is unknown.

The rearrangement uses TRBV6-5 and TRBJ1-2; D possibly corresponds to TRBD1 (5 bases). This TCR was sampled from a man younger than 35 in good health. Some clones in this sample may be carry-over from other donors' samples. The sequencing input was naive CD4+ T cells from PBMCs. Subset noted: CD45RA+ positively selected. CDR3 coding DNA: TGTGCCAGCAGTTACTGGCGGGGCGGCTACACCTTC. Translation: CASSYWRGGYTF.